This TCR beta chain appears in the sequencing data of a study of control samples from healthy donors and cancer patients. CDR3 size: 15 residues. In germline, CDR1 is KGHSH, CDR2 LQKENI. The germline V and J ends were trimmed by 2 bases and 2 bases, with 10 bases remaining between them. This table comes from immunoSEQ multiplex PCR, and its TCRdb copy is limited to in-frame clones, with some not included. The profile shows some 79,000 clones, roughly 87% of them singletons. This sequence joins TRBV18 and TRBJ1-5; no definite D call. This TCR derives from a woman aged 45-65 years in good health. The material sequenced was blood. CDR3 DNA sequence: TGTGCCAGCTCACCAGTCGAGCCTCGCAATCAGCCCCAGCATTTT. Translating it yields CASSPVEPRNQPQHF.